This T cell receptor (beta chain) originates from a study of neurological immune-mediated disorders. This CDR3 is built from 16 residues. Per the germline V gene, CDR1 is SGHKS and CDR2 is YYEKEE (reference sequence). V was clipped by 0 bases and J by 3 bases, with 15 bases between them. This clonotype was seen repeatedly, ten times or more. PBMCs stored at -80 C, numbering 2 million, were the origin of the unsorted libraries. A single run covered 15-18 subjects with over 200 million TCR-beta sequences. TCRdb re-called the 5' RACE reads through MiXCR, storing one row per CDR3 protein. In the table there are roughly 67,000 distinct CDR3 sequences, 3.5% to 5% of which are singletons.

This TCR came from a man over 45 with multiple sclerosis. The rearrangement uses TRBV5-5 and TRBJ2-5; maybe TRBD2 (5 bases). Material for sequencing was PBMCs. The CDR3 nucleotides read TGTGCCAGCAGCTTGGGGGCGCTAGCTTGGGAAGAGACCCAGTACTTC. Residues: CASSLGALAWEETQYF.